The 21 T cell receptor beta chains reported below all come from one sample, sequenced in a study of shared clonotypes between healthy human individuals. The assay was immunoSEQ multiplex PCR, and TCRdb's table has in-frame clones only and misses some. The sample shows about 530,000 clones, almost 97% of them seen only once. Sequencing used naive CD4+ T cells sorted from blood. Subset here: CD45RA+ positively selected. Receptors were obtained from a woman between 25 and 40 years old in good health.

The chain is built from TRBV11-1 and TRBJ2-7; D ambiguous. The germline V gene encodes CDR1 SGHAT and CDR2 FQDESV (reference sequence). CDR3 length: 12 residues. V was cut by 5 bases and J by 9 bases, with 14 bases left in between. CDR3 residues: CASSLLGSGQYF. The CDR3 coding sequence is TGTGCCAGCAGCCTCCTAGGGTCCGGGCAGTACTTC.

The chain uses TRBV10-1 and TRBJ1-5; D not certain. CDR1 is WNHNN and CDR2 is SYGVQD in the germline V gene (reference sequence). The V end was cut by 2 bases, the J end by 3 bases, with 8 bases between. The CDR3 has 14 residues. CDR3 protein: CASSEGRDNQPQHF. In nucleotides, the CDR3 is TGCGCCAGCAGTGAGGGCAGAGACAATCAGCCCCAGCATTTT.

As DNA, the CDR3 is TGTGCCAGCAGCTTAGGGGGATCGAGCTCTGGAAACACCATATATTTT. It encodes CASSLGGSSSGNTIYF. The chain combines TRBV11-3 with TRBJ1-3; no reliable D call. Germline values: CDR1 SGHNT, CDR2 YENEEA. The CDR3 has 16 amino acids. V shed 1 base and J shed 0 bases, with 10 bases lying between them. Using reference TRBV11-3 and TRBJ1-3 for the parts outside the CDR3, the full variable domain is EAGVVQSPRYKIIEKKQPVAFWCNPISGHNTLYWYLQNLGQGPELLIRYENEEAVDDSQLPKDRFSAERLKGVDSTLKIQPAELGDSAVYLCASSLGGSSSGNTIYFGEGSWLTVV.

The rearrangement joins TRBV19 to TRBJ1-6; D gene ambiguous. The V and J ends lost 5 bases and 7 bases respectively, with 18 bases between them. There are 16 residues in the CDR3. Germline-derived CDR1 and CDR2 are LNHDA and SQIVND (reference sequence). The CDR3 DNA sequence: TGTGCCAGTAGTCCCCGTGGGGATTCATCAAATTCACCCCTCCACTTT. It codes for CASSPRGDSSNSPLHF.

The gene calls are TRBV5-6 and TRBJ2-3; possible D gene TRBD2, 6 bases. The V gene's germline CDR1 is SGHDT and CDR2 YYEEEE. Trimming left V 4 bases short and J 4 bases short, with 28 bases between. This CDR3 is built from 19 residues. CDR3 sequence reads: CASSDSRETVLPSPDTQYF. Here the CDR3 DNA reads TGTGCCAGCAGCGATAGTCGGGAGACGGTCCTCCCTTCCCCAGATACGCAGTATTTT. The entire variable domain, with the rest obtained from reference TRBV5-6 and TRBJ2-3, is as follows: DAGVTQSPTHLIKTRGQQVTLRCSPKSGHDTVSWYQQALGQGPQFIFQYYEEEERQRGNFPDRFSGHQFPNYSSELNVNALLLGDSALYLCASSDSRETVLPSPDTQYFGPGTRLTVL.

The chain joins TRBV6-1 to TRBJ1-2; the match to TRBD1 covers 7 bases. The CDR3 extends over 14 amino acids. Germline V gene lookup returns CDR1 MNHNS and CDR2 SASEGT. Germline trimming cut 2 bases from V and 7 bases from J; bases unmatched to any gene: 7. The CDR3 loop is CASSETGDRVGYTF. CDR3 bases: TGTGCCAGCAGTGAAACCGGAGACAGGGTTGGCTACACCTTC.

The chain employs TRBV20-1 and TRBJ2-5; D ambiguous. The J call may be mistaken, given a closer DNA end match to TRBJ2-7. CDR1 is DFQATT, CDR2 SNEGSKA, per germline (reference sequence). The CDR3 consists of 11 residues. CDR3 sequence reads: CSGLYNYEQYF. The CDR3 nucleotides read TGCAGTGGACTGTACAACTACGAGCAGTACTTC.

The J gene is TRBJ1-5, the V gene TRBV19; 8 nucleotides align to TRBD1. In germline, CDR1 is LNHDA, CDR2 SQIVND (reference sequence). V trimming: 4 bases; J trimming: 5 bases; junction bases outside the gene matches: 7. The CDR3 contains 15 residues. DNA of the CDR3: TGTGCCAGTAGTACTTCCACAGGGGGATATCAGCCCCAGCATTTT. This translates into CASSTSTGGYQPQHF. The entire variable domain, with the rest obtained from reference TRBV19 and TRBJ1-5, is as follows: DGGITQSPKYLFRKEGQNVTLSCEQNLNHDAMYWYRQDPGQGLRLIYYSQIVNDFQKGDIAEGYSVSREKKESFPLTVTSAQKNPTAFYLCASSTSTGGYQPQHFGDGTRLSIL.

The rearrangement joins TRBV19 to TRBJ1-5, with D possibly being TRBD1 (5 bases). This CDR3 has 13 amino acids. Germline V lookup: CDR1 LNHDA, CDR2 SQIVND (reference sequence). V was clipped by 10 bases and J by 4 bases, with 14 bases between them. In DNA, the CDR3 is TGTGCCACCCAGGGAAGGAGGAATCAGCCCCAGCATTTT. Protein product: CATQGRRNQPQHF.

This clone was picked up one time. The CDR3 DNA reads as TGCGCCAGCAGCCGAGGACTAGCGGGAGGGCTTTCCTACAATGAGCAGTTCTTC. The encoded protein is CASSRGLAGGLSYNEQFF. The chain recombines TRBV4-1 with TRBJ2-1, with 15 bases matching TRBD2. The junction had 5 bases not matched to a gene; V was cut back by 4 bases and J by 1 base. CDR1 and CDR2 (germline): MGHRA, YSYEKL. The CDR3 runs 18 residues.

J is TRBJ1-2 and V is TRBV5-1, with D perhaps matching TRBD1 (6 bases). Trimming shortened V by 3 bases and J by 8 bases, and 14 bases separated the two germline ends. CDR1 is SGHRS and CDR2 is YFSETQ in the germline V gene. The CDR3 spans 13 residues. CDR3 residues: CASSSAGVSGYTF. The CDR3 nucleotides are TGCGCCAGCAGCTCGGCAGGGGTGAGCGGCTACACCTTC.

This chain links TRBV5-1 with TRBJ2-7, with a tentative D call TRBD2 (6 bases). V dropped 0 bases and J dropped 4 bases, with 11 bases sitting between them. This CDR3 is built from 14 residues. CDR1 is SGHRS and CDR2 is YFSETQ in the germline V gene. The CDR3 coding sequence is TGCGCCAGCAGCTTGGCCGGGACTCCATACGAGCAGTACTTC. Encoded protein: CASSLAGTPYEQYF. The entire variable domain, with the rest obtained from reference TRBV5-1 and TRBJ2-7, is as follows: KAGVTQTPRYLIKTRGQQVTLSCSPISGHRSVSWYQQTPGQGLQFLFEYFSETQRNKGNFPGRFSGRQFSNSRSEMNVSTLELGDSALYLCASSLAGTPYEQYFGPGTRLTVT.

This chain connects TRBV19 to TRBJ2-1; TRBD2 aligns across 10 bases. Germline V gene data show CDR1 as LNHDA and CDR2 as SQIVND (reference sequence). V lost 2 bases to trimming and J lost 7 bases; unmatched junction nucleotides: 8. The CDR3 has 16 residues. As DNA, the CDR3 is TGTGCCAGTAGTATACCTAGCGGGAGTAAGAAAAATGAGCAGTTCTTC. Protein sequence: CASSIPSGSKKNEQFF.

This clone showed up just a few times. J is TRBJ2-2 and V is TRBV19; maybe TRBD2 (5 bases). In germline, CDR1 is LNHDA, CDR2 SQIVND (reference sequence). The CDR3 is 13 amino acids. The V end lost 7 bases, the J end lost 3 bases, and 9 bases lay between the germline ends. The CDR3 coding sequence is TGTGCCAGTAATCGGGAATACACCGGGGAGCTGTTTTTT. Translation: CASNREYTGELFF.

The CDR3 bases are TGTGCCAGCAGCTTAGACAGGGGGGTTAACGAGCAGTACTTC. Translating it yields CASSLDRGVNEQYF. The chain is built from TRBV5-4 and TRBJ2-7; 9 bases map to TRBD1. The length of the CDR3 is 14 residues. Germline-derived CDR1 and CDR2 are SGHNT and YYREEE (reference sequence). V shed 2 bases, J shed 5 bases, and the junction held 5 bases outside the gene matches.

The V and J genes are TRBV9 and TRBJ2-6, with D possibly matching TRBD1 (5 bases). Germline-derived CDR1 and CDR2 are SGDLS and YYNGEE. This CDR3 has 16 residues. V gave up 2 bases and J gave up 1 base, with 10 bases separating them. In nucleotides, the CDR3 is TGTGCCAGCAGCGTTGACAGAACGTCTGGGGCCAACGTCCTGACTTTC. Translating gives CASSVDRTSGANVLTF.

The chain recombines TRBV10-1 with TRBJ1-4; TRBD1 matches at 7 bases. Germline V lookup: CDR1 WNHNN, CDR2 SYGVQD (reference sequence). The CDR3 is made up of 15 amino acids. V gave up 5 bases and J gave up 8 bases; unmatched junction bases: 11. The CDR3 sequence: CASSSGQEREEKLFF. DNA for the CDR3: TGCGCCAGCAGTTCAGGACAGGAGAGGGAAGAAAAACTGTTTTTT.

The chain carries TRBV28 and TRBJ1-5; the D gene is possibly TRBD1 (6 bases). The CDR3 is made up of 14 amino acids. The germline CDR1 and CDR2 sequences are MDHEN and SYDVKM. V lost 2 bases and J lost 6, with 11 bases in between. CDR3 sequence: CASSLRGGRQPQHF. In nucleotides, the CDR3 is TGTGCCAGCAGTTTACGGGGGGGCCGTCAGCCCCAGCATTTT.

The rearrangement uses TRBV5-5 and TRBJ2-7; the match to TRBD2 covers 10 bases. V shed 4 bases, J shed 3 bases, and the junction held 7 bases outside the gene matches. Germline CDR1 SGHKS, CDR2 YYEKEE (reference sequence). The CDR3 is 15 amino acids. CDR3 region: CASSLGLAEIYEQYF. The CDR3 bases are TGTGCCAGCAGCCTAGGACTAGCGGAGATCTACGAGCAGTACTTC.

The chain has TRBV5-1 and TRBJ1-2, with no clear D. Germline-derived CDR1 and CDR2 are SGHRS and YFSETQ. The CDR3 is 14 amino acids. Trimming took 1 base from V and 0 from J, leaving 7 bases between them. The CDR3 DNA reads TGCGCCAGCAGCTTGAACAGCGCTAACTATGGCTACACCTTC. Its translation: CASSLNSANYGYTF.

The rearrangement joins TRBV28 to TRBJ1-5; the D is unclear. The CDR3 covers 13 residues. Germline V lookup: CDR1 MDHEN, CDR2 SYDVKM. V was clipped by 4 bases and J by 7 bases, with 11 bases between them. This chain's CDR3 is CASSWGVLQPQHF. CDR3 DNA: TGTGCCAGCAGTTGGGGTGTGCTCCAGCCCCAGCATTTT.